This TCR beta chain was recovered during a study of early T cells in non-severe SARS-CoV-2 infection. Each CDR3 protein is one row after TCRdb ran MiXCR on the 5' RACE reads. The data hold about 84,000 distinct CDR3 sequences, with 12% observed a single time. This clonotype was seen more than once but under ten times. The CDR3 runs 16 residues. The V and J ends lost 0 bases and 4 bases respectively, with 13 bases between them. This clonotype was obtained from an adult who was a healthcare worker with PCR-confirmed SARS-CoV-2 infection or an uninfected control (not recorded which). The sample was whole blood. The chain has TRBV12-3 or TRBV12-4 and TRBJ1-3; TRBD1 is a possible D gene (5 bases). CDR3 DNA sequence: TGTGCCAGCAGTTTAGCCGGACACCTTAGGGGAAACACCATATATTTT. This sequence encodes CASSLAGHLRGNTIYF.